The rows below give T cell receptor beta chains drawn from one sample of a study of T-cell memory formation after mild COVID-19. TCRdb redid the calling of the 5' RACE reads with MiXCR, one entry per CDR3 protein. Here the sample spans tens of thousands of distinct CDR3 sequences, roughly 9.8% being singletons. Input material: PBMCs or a T cell subset sorted from them (not recorded which). The receptors derive from an adult woman who had mild COVID-19 (a few samples of this study predate the infection). Cell type and time point are not known. CDR3s include the opening cysteine and the closing phenylalanine or tryptophan. The D gene is left open where the match is weak. Some rows mark clone size as missing; the rest say once, few, many or name a class of expanded clone.

size: many; length: 15; V: TRBV7-8; J: TRBJ2-3; D: -; DNA: TGTGCCAGCAGCTTTAGAGGAAGAAGCACAGATACGCAGTATTTT; CDR3: CASSFRGRSTDTQYF
size: few; length: 14; V: TRBV9; J: TRBJ2-5; D: TRBD1; DNA: TGTGCCAGCAGCGTAGGGACAGGGGAAGAGACCCAGTACTTC; CDR3: CASSVGTGEETQYF
size: -; length: 15; V: TRBV14; J: TRBJ2-7; D: -; DNA: TGTGCCAGCAGCCAAGTTGACAGACTCTCCTACGAGCAGTACTTC; CDR3: CASSQVDRLSYEQYF
size: few; length: 15; V: TRBV2; J: TRBJ2-1; D: TRBD2; DNA: TGTGCCAGCAGTGAAGAGGGACTAGCGGGAGGCCAGCAGTTCTTC; CDR3: CASSEEGLAGGQQFF
size: many; length: 18; V: TRBV3-1; J: TRBJ2-1; D: TRBD1; DNA: TGTGCCAGCAGCCAACCTGGAGCCCGCGACAGGGGCAGGAATGAGCAGTTCTTC; CDR3: CASSQPGARDRGRNEQFF
size: few; length: 18; V: TRBV3-1; J: TRBJ2-7; D: TRBD2; DNA: TGTGCCAGCAGCCAAGGCTCTCCGGGACTAGCGGGAACCTACGAGCAGTACTTC; CDR3: CASSQGSPGLAGTYEQYF
size: -; length: 15; V: TRBV20-1; J: TRBJ2-7; D: -; DNA: TGCAGTGCTAACCCCCCCCAGGGAGGATCCTACGAGCAGTACTTC; CDR3: CSANPPQGGSYEQYF
size: -; length: 14; V: TRBV5-6; J: TRBJ1-2; D: -; DNA: TGTGCCAGCAGCTTTGGGGCCGGTGATGGTGGCTACACCTTC; CDR3: CASSFGAGDGGYTF
size: many; length: 14; V: TRBV6-5; J: TRBJ1-1; D: -; DNA: TGTGCCAGCTCCGGGGCGGGTGGGGGGACTGAAGCTTTCTTT; CDR3: CASSGAGGGTEAFF
size: medium-sized; length: 13; V: TRBV12-3/TRBV12-4; J: TRBJ1-1; D: -; DNA: TGTGCCAGCAGTTTTAAAGGGAACACTGAAGCTTTCTTT; CDR3: CASSFKGNTEAFF
size: many; length: 14; V: TRBV7-2; J: TRBJ2-7; D: TRBD2; DNA: TGTGCCAGCAGCTTGAGCGGGAGGAGCTCCGAGCAGTACTTC; CDR3: CASSLSGRSSEQYF
size: few; length: 15; V: TRBV3-1; J: TRBJ1-3; D: TRBD1; DNA: TGTGCCAGCAGCCAACCGGGACAGGGAAGAAACACCATATATTTT; CDR3: CASSQPGQGRNTIYF
size: few; length: 15; V: TRBV5-1; J: TRBJ2-5; D: -; DNA: TGCGCCAGCAGCCGTACCCCGGGACCCTTGGAGACCCAGTACTTC; CDR3: CASSRTPGPLETQYF
size: -; length: 17; V: TRBV5-6; J: TRBJ2-2; D: -; DNA: TGTGCCAGCAGCTTGCGGAGAGTTCTATTTCACACCGGGGAGCTGTTTTTT; CDR3: CASSLRRVLFHTGELFF
size: -; length: 16; V: TRBV6-5; J: TRBJ2-4; D: -; DNA: TGTGCCAGCAGTGGCACAGGGATGGTAGCCAAAAACATTCAGTACTTC; CDR3: CASSGTGMVAKNIQYF
size: few; length: 15; V: TRBV20-1; J: TRBJ2-2; D: TRBD2; DNA: TGCAGTGCTATTGGCGGGGGGTTTTACACCGGGGAGCTGTTTTTT; CDR3: CSAIGGGFYTGELFF
size: few; length: 13; V: TRBV30; J: TRBJ1-2; D: -; DNA: TGTGCCTGGAGCCCCGGAGTGGGGTATGGCTACACCTTC; CDR3: CAWSPGVGYGYTF
size: -; length: 14; V: TRBV4-3; J: TRBJ1-2; D: -; DNA: TGCGCCAGCAGCCAAGGCGGGACCTACTATGGCTACACCTTC; CDR3: CASSQGGTYYGYTF
size: many; length: 13; V: TRBV5-5; J: TRBJ1-1; D: -; DNA: TGTGCCAGCACCTGGGGGGTGAACACTGAAGCTTTCTTT; CDR3: CASTWGVNTEAFF
size: few; length: 13; V: TRBV11-3; J: TRBJ2-1; D: -; DNA: TGTGCCAGCAGCTCAGGTGGCAGGAATGAGCAGTTCTTC; CDR3: CASSSGGRNEQFF
size: -; length: 14; V: TRBV2; J: TRBJ2-1; D: TRBD1; DNA: TGTGCCAGCAGTGAGGACAGGGTGAGGAATGAGCAGTTCTTC; CDR3: CASSEDRVRNEQFF
size: few; length: 11; V: TRBV20-1; J: TRBJ2-5; D: -; DNA: TGCAGTGCTAGCCAGAAAGAGACCCAGTACTTC; CDR3: CSASQKETQYF
size: -; length: 17; V: TRBV20-1; J: TRBJ2-3; D: TRBD1; DNA: TGCAGTGCTATTGAACAGGGGATAGTTGCTGGCACAGATACGCAGTATTTT; CDR3: CSAIEQGIVAGTDTQYF
size: few; length: 14; V: TRBV7-6; J: TRBJ2-5; D: -; DNA: TGTGCCAGCAGCTCTTCAGGGGCGCAGGGGACCCAGTACTTC; CDR3: CASSSSGAQGTQYF
size: few; length: 17; V: TRBV7-9; J: TRBJ1-1; D: -; DNA: TGTGCCAGCAGCTTAGCGGGGCGGGGCCGGCTAAACACTGAAGCTTTCTTT; CDR3: CASSLAGRGRLNTEAFF
size: many; length: 14; V: TRBV12-3/TRBV12-4; J: TRBJ1-5; D: -; DNA: TGTGCCAGCAGTTTTCGGGACAGCAATCAGCCCCAGCATTTT; CDR3: CASSFRDSNQPQHF
size: -; length: 16; V: TRBV20-1; J: TRBJ2-1; D: TRBD2; DNA: TGCAGTGCTAGAGCCCGGGGGCCTAGCGGGGGGGATGAGCAGTTCTTC; CDR3: CSARARGPSGGDEQFF
size: -; length: 14; V: TRBV6-1; J: TRBJ1-1; D: -; DNA: TGTGCCAGCAGCAGGGCCTCCGCGAACACTGAAGCTTTCTTT; CDR3: CASSRASANTEAFF
size: many; length: 14; V: TRBV20-1; J: TRBJ2-7; D: -; DNA: TGCAGTGCCCCAACCACTCCATCCGCCTACGAGCAGTACTTC; CDR3: CSAPTTPSAYEQYF
size: few; length: 13; V: TRBV7-2; J: TRBJ2-3; D: -; DNA: TGTGCCAGCAGCCGAGGGGGTGCAGATACGCAGTATTTT; CDR3: CASSRGGADTQYF
size: few; length: 16; V: TRBV10-3; J: TRBJ1-5; D: -; DNA: TGTGCCATCAGTGCCTCACAAGGGGGGGGAAATCAGCCCCAGCATTTT; CDR3: CAISASQGGGNQPQHF
size: few; length: 15; V: TRBV12-3/TRBV12-4; J: TRBJ1-4; D: TRBD1; DNA: TGTGCCAGCAGTTATACCGGGACAGAAGGGGAAAAACTGTTTTTT; CDR3: CASSYTGTEGEKLFF
size: -; length: 12; V: TRBV6-5; J: TRBJ1-1; D: -; DNA: TGTGCCAGCAGCCGTGACAGCGGGGAAGCTTTCTTT; CDR3: CASSRDSGEAFF
size: few; length: 13; V: TRBV29-1; J: TRBJ1-2; D: -; DNA: TGCAGCGTGGGAGGGCCACCCAGGAGCGGCTACACCTTC; CDR3: CSVGGPPRSGYTF
size: -; length: 14; V: TRBV4-1; J: TRBJ1-1; D: -; DNA: TGCGCCAGCAGCCAAGGGAAAGGATACACTGAAGCTTTCTTT; CDR3: CASSQGKGYTEAFF
size: few; length: 13; V: TRBV7-9; J: TRBJ1-1; D: -; DNA: TGTGCCAGCAGCTTAGGAATGGACACTGAAGCTTTCTTT; CDR3: CASSLGMDTEAFF
size: -; length: 17; V: TRBV7-3; J: TRBJ1-3; D: -; DNA: TGTGCCAGCAGCTTTCAAGCGCCAGGGAGCTCTGGAAACACCATATATTTT; CDR3: CASSFQAPGSSGNTIYF
size: -; length: 15; V: TRBV5-1; J: TRBJ2-7; D: TRBD2; DNA: TGCGCCAGCAGCTTGGAGGGACTAGAAACCTACGAGCAGTACTTC; CDR3: CASSLEGLETYEQYF
size: -; length: 15; V: TRBV12-3/TRBV12-4; J: TRBJ1-2; D: TRBD1; DNA: TGTGCCAGCAGTTTTAGTCCGACAGGGCTAAAAGGCTACACCTTC; CDR3: CASSFSPTGLKGYTF
size: few; length: 13; V: TRBV19; J: TRBJ2-5; D: -; DNA: TGTGCCAGTAGCCAACAGGGCTGGGAGACCCAGTACTTC; CDR3: CASSQQGWETQYF
size: -; length: 16; V: TRBV6-6; J: TRBJ2-1; D: TRBD2; DNA: TGTGCCAGCAGTCCATCGGGACTAGCGGGAATTCATGAGCAGTTCTTC; CDR3: CASSPSGLAGIHEQFF
size: few; length: 13; V: TRBV4-2; J: TRBJ1-5; D: -; DNA: TGTGCCAGCAGCCAAGATGGCAATCAGCCCCAGCATTTT; CDR3: CASSQDGNQPQHF
size: -; length: 16; V: TRBV7-2; J: TRBJ2-6; D: -; DNA: TGTGCCAGCAGCTTATCTTGGAGCTCTGGGGCCAACGTCCTGACTTTC; CDR3: CASSLSWSSGANVLTF
size: -; length: 16; V: TRBV30; J: TRBJ2-1; D: TRBD2; DNA: TGTGCCTGGAGTAAATTGACTAGCCGGAGGGCAAATGAGCAGTTCTTC; CDR3: CAWSKLTSRRANEQFF
size: -; length: 14; V: TRBV3-1; J: TRBJ1-4; D: -; DNA: TGTGCCAGCAGCCCGTCGAGGGGGAATGAAAAACTGTTTTTT; CDR3: CASSPSRGNEKLFF
size: -; length: 15; V: TRBV5-1; J: TRBJ2-3; D: TRBD2; DNA: TGCGCCAGCAGCTTGTTGGGACTAGCCGCAGATACGCAGTATTTT; CDR3: CASSLLGLAADTQYF
size: -; length: 22; V: TRBV6-5; J: TRBJ2-6; D: TRBD1; DNA: TGTGGTAGCAGTACAAACGATCCCCGGGACAGGGGGCGATTCTCTGGGGCCAACGTCCTGACTTTC; CDR3: CGSSTNDPRDRGRFSGANVLTF
size: few; length: 11; V: TRBV7-9; J: TRBJ2-5; D: -; DNA: TGTGCCAGCAGCCCGCTTGAGACCCAGTACTTC; CDR3: CASSPLETQYF